The 2 T cell receptor beta chains presented below share a single source sample, sequenced in a study of shared clonotypes between healthy human individuals. Assay: immunoSEQ multiplex PCR; the TCRdb copy retains only in-frame clones and omits some. The sample consists of some 980,000 clones, approximately 76% of them appearing once. Sequenced input: memory CD4+ T cells sorted from blood. The subset denotes: CD45RA-negative fraction. All receptors come from a man younger than 35 in good health.

The rearrangement joins TRBV12-5 to TRBJ1-1; the D gene is possibly TRBD1 (6 bases). CDR1 and CDR2 (germline): LGHNT, FRNRAP. The V end was cut by 5 bases, the J end by 1 base, with 11 bases between. The CDR3 spans 14 residues. Here the CDR3 DNA reads TGTGCTAGTGGTGAGGACAGTCCGAACACTGAAGCTTTCTTT. Protein product: CASGEDSPNTEAFF.

The chain links TRBV10-3 to TRBJ2-5, with 8 bases fitting TRBD1. Losses at the gene ends were 5 bases for V and 1 base for J; bases not matched to a gene: 3. Germline lookup yields CDR1 ENHRY and CDR2 SYGVKD. This CDR3 has 14 amino acids. The DNA of the CDR3 is TGTGCCATCAGTAACGGGACAGGCCAAGAGACCCAGTACTTC. Protein sequence: CAISNGTGQETQYF.